These 15 T cell receptor beta chains were sequenced from one sample in a study of T cells after yellow fever vaccination. MiXCR, applied by TCRdb to the 5' RACE reads, yields one record per CDR3 protein. The sample comprises under 600,000 distinct CDR3 sequences, about 13% of which are singletons, and over 12% rests with the top ten. The source material was PBMCs, sampled on the day of the yellow fever booster vaccination. The receptor source for this set is a man aged 30-40 years who received the YFV17D yellow fever vaccine.

The gene calls are TRBV20-1 and TRBJ2-2; possibly TRBD1 for D (6 bases). The V gene's germline CDR1 is DFQATT and CDR2 SNEGSKA (reference sequence). Trimming took 2 bases from V and 1 from J, leaving 8 bases between them. The CDR3 runs 14 residues. DNA for the CDR3: TGCAGTGCTAGATACAGGGAGAACACCGGGGAGCTGTTTTTT. Protein sequence: CSARYRENTGELFF.

The CDR3: CASSPGGTGNNEQFF. For the CDR3, the DNA is TGTGCCAGCTCGCCTGGGGGGACTGGAAACAATGAGCAGTTCTTC. The rearrangement uses TRBV18 and TRBJ2-1, with D possibly matching TRBD2 (6 bases). Trimming removed 6 bases from V and 5 bases from J, with 17 bases in between. This CDR3 comprises 15 residues. The germline V gene encodes CDR1 KGHSH and CDR2 LQKENI.

This chain joins TRBV12-3 or TRBV12-4 and TRBJ2-3; possibly TRBD1 or TRBD2 for D (5 bases each). V lost 6 bases, J lost 9 bases, and 22 bases lay in between. The CDR3 spans 15 residues. CDR3 sequence (DNA): TGTGCCAGCAGGCAGGACTCAATGGGGCGTTGGACGCAGTATTTT. Translating gives CASRQDSMGRWTQYF.

There are many counts of this clonotype. A junction end diverges from the germline sequence, so it may reflect a read error. The chain recombines TRBV12-3 or TRBV12-4 with TRBJ2-5, with 9 bases fitting TRBD2. The CDR3 is made up of 14 amino acids. This CDR3 is CASSVAGVVGTQYF. Written as DNA, the CDR3 is TGTGCCAGCAGTGTAGCGGGAGTGGTGGGGACCCAGTACTTC.

V is TRBV5-5 and J is TRBJ2-5, with a possible D match to TRBD1 (6 bases). The V end lost 4 bases, the J end lost 6 bases, and 19 bases lay between the germline ends. Germline loops: CDR1 SGHKS, CDR2 YYEKEE (reference sequence). The CDR3 consists of 15 residues. CDR3 nucleotides: TGTGCCAGCAGCCCTACGCTGGGGGCGCGAAAGACCCAGTACTTC. Amino acid sequence: CASSPTLGARKTQYF. Drawing the rest from reference TRBV5-5 and TRBJ2-5, the complete variable domain is DAGVTQSPTHLIKTRGQQVTLRCSPISGHKSVSWYQQVLGQGPQFIFQYYEKEERGRGNFPDRFSARQFPNYSSELNVNALLLGDSALYLCASSPTLGARKTQYFGPGTRLLVL.

This clonotype showed up just a few times. V usage is TRBV18 and J usage is TRBJ2-1; the D gene is possibly TRBD2 (5 bases). V lost 1 base and J lost 5, with 9 bases in between. Looked up from germline, CDR1 is KGHSH and CDR2 is LQKENI. This CDR3 has 14 residues. In DNA, the CDR3 is TGTGCCAGCTCACCACGGGAGACGAACAATGAGCAGTTCTTC. Encoded protein: CASSPRETNNEQFF.

The table lists this clonotype with many counts. The genes are TRBV5-1 and TRBJ2-1; D may be TRBD2 (6 bases). Trimming took off 5 bases at V and 2 bases at J, with 17 bases between the two ends. Germline V gene sequence: CDR1 SGHRS, CDR2 YFSETQ. The length of the CDR3 is 16 residues. The CDR3 region has the DNA TGCGCCAGCAGACCCCTTAGCGGTTCTCCCTACAATGAGCAGTTCTTC. Protein sequence: CASRPLSGSPYNEQFF.

Here the CDR3 DNA reads TGTGCCAGCAGCTTAAGGCAGAAGGGTAATGAGCAGTTCTTC. This translates into CASSLRQKGNEQFF. The rearrangement uses TRBV7-2 and TRBJ2-1; D unclear. The CDR3 loop spans 14 amino acids. From germline, CDR1 is SGHTA and CDR2 FQGNSA. Trimming left V 2 bases short and J 7 bases short, with 12 bases between.

This chain connects TRBV10-3 to TRBJ2-1; TRBD2 aligns across 7 bases. The germline V gene encodes CDR1 ENHRY and CDR2 SYGVKD. CDR3 length: 16 residues. J lost 9 bases, V lost 6 bases, and 17 bases had no gene match. The CDR3 spells CAISAGGLGAISEQFF. The CDR3, as DNA: TGTGCCATCAGCGCCGGGGGGTTGGGAGCTATCTCTGAGCAGTTCTTC.

The V gene is TRBV12-3 or TRBV12-4, the J gene TRBJ2-1; D gene uncertain. This CDR3 has 11 residues. V was shortened by 8 bases and J by 8 bases, with 10 bases between the two germline ends. In DNA, the CDR3 is TGTGCCAGCCATAGTATCCATGAGCAGTTCTTC. This encodes CASHSIHEQFF.

This clonotype was recorded a few times. The chain carries TRBV29-1 and TRBJ2-5, with 11 bases lining up with TRBD2. The CDR3 is 16 amino acids. Germline V lookup: CDR1 SQVTM, CDR2 ANQGSEA. J was trimmed by 7 bases and V by 1 base; bases with no gene match: 11. The CDR3, as DNA: TGCAGCGTTGAAGCCGGGACTAGCGGATCGTCAGGGACCCAGTACTTC. This encodes CSVEAGTSGSSGTQYF.

This clonotype was detected only a few times. The rearrangement joins TRBV7-2 to TRBJ2-5; no definite D call. The germline V and J ends were trimmed by 1 base and 1 base, with 10 bases remaining between them. This CDR3 spans 15 amino acids. Germline CDR1 reads SGHTA; CDR2 reads FQGNSA. The CDR3 sequence is CASSLDGRFQETQYF. The CDR3, as DNA: TGTGCCAGCAGCTTAGATGGCAGATTCCAAGAGACCCAGTACTTC.

This clonotype showed up just a few times. The CDR3 region is CSVEGAGGKFF. The CDR3 nucleotides are TGCAGCGTTGAAGGTGCGGGTGGTAAGTTCTTC. The rearrangement joins TRBV29-1 to TRBJ2-1; D is possibly TRBD2 (5 bases). The CDR3 consists of 11 residues. CDR1 SQVTM and CDR2 ANQGSEA come from the germline V gene. The ends were cut back, 1 base at V and 14 bases at J, with 12 bases in the middle.

As for this clonotype: An end of the junction does not agree with germline; a read error may underlie this. The chain has TRBV7-7 and TRBJ2-2, with D maybe TRBD1 (5 bases). This CDR3 is built from 13 residues. Germline V gene sequence: CDR1 SSHAT, CDR2 FNYEAQ (reference sequence). CDR3 loop: CASSPTATGELFF. The CDR3 DNA reads TGTGCTAGCAGCCCGACAGCCACCGGGGAGCTGTTTTTT.

The sample holds many counts of this clonotype. The J gene is TRBJ2-7, the V gene TRBV18; the match to TRBD1 covers 7 bases. The CDR3 is made up of 14 amino acids. Germline V gene lookup returns CDR1 KGHSH and CDR2 LQKENI. J was trimmed by 2 bases and V by 4 bases; bases with no gene match: 5. This CDR3 is CASSRLGQTYEQYF. The CDR3 coding sequence is TGTGCCAGCTCACGATTGGGACAGACCTACGAGCAGTACTTC.